The clone carrying this T cell receptor (beta chain) was seen just once. Sequencing used immunoSEQ multiplex PCR; TCRdb keeps in-frame clones, though not all of them. The sample has 1.4 million to 1.5 million clones, more than 95% seen once. In the CD4+ fraction, cells were divided into CD45RA+ naive and CD45RA-negative memory subsets. The data are from a study of shared clonotypes between healthy human individuals. Sequencing was done on a sample of naive CD4+ T cells sorted from blood. Subset defined: CD45RA+ positively selected. The clonotype comes from a man aged 25 to 40 in good health.

The CDR3 is CASSETITDAEAFF. The CDR3 nucleotides are TGCGCCAGCAGTGAGACCATTACCGACGCTGAAGCTTTCTTT. The gene calls are TRBV10-1 and TRBJ1-1; D not certain. Germline CDR1 reads WNHNN; CDR2 reads SYGVQD (reference sequence). The V end lost 2 bases, the J end lost 6 bases, and 13 bases lay between the germline ends. The CDR3 has 14 amino acids.